This paragraph covers one T cell receptor beta chain sequence. The sample belongs to a study of glioma-infiltrating T cells after dendritic cell vaccination. Across the whole study: Glioblastoma patients came from Phase I and II dendritic cell vaccination trials. Dendritic cell vaccine was injected intradermally three times, biweekly.

Time point here: after dendritic cell vaccination, including at tumor progression/relapse. PBMC sampling occurred before vaccination, two weeks after the third dose, and at progression. Repertoires were generated with immunoSEQ multiplex PCR, while TCRdb's copy carries only in-frame clones and drops some. In the table there are about 110,000 clones, 90% of which are singletons. V trimming: 7 bases; J trimming: 8 bases; junction bases outside the gene matches: 9. The CDR3 length is 13 residues. The germline CDR1 and CDR2 sequences are MNHEY and SVGAGI. This chain links TRBV6-5 with TRBJ1-1, with 8 bases identical to TRBD1. Sequences were derived from blood, sampled after dendritic cell vaccination. The source of this sequence is a human donor with glioblastoma. Here the CDR3 reads CASTTTGGSEAFF. DNA for the CDR3: TGTGCCAGCACCACAACAGGGGGGTCGGAAGCTTTCTTT.